This T cell receptor beta chain is drawn from a study of blood T cell repertoires in COVID-19. In the study overall: PBMCs, B-cell-depleted T cells, or T cells provided the cDNA or gDNA that made up the material.

The CDR3 is 14 residues long. Germline V gene sequence: CDR1 SQVTM, CDR2 ANQGSEA. Losses at the gene ends were 8 bases for V and 4 bases for J; bases not matched to a gene: 13. Here immunoSEQ multiplex PCR was the method, and the copy in TCRdb shows in-frame clones only, minus some. The sample shows about 120,000 clones, over 75% of them seen only once. The origin of this receptor is an elderly man with acute or convalescent COVID-19. The sequenced sample was peripheral blood. This sequence joins TRBV29-1 and TRBJ2-7; 8 nucleotides agree with TRBD1. The CDR3 sequence is CSTAQGVSGYEQYF. The CDR3 DNA follows: TGCAGCACCGCACAGGGGGTGAGTGGATACGAGCAGTACTTC.